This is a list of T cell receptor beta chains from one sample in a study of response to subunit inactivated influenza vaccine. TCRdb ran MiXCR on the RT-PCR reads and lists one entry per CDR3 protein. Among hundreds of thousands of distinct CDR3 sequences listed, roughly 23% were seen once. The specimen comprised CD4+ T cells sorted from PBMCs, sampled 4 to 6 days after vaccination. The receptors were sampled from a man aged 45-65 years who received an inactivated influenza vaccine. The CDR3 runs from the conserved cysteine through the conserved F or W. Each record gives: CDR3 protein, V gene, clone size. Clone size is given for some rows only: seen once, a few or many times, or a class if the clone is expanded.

CDR3: CASSQDSKDGTDTQYF
V: TRBV4-3
size: NA

CDR3: CASTGQGGTDTQYF
V: TRBV2
size: NA

CDR3: CASSLQAGGNYEQYF
V: TRBV7-3
size: NA

CDR3: CASSLDGRPLTDTQYF
V: TRBV5-1
size: few

CDR3: CASSEGGSGNTIYF
V: TRBV5-1
size: NA

CDR3: CSASPGGRVDEQFF
V: TRBV20-1
size: NA

CDR3: CASSRPSRGNEQFF
V: TRBV10-2
size: NA

CDR3: CASSLQGAGETQYF
V: TRBV5-1
size: few

CDR3: CATSETGAGSETQYF
V: TRBV24-1
size: few

CDR3: CASSPTRTWFRQETQYF
V: TRBV12-3/TRBV12-4
size: NA

CDR3: CATSDGQGTGETQYF
V: TRBV24-1
size: NA

CDR3: CASSLVQGTASTYEQYF
V: TRBV7-9
size: NA

CDR3: CASSGTGVVEKLFF
V: TRBV7-9
size: few

CDR3: CASSYSGENTGELFF
V: TRBV7-3
size: NA

CDR3: CASSLSSGTTGTDTQYF
V: TRBV7-6
size: few

CDR3: CAIGPRDEQYF
V: TRBV10-3
size: few

CDR3: CASTGRGYEQYF
V: TRBV12-3/TRBV12-4
size: NA

CDR3: CASSPQNEQYF
V: TRBV12-3/TRBV12-4
size: many

CDR3: CATRGQGDNSPLHF
V: TRBV24-1
size: few

CDR3: CASSSARGSPLHF
V: TRBV5-6
size: NA

CDR3: CASRTMNTEAFF
V: TRBV12-3/TRBV12-4
size: few

CDR3: CASTMRGATTGELFF
V: TRBV12-3/TRBV12-4
size: few

CDR3: CASSPWTGELFF
V: TRBV7-2
size: NA

CDR3: CASSLMVGSSYEQYF
V: TRBV7-3
size: few

CDR3: CASSLSRGGAEAFF
V: TRBV12-3/TRBV12-4
size: NA

CDR3: CSARVGGGANVLTF
V: TRBV20-1
size: NA

CDR3: CATSNYNEQFF
V: TRBV24-1
size: few

CDR3: CSAPSDSYNEQFF
V: TRBV20-1
size: few

CDR3: CASSPGTEVNYGYTF
V: TRBV4-3
size: NA

CDR3: CASSYEINPGQGFGSSWETQYF
V: TRBV6-2/TRBV6-3
size: NA

CDR3: CASTDRVVSYEQYF
V: TRBV7-9
size: NA

CDR3: CASSQTTGLETQYF
V: TRBV4-2
size: many

CDR3: CSVQSSLIRGLNEQFF
V: TRBV29-1
size: many

CDR3: CATSDPTGTNGELFF
V: TRBV24-1
size: NA

CDR3: CAISDGRNGYTF
V: TRBV10-3
size: NA

CDR3: CASSLSGSAGAKNIQYF
V: TRBV28
size: few

CDR3: CASSLEGTGNNEQFF
V: TRBV5-1
size: few

CDR3: CSARGGVGSYNEQFF
V: TRBV29-1
size: many

CDR3: CASSLGGGDNYEQYF
V: TRBV5-1
size: few

CDR3: CASSKPGRGGEQFF
V: TRBV21-1
size: NA

CDR3: CASSSSPRSLNEQFF
V: TRBV6-5
size: NA

CDR3: CAWSVPRRQNTEAFF
V: TRBV30
size: NA

CDR3: CASSRAGEHTDTQYF
V: TRBV4-3
size: NA

CDR3: CASSRFGANEQYF
V: TRBV6-1
size: NA

CDR3: CSATRLAGGPGTGELFF
V: TRBV20-1
size: few

CDR3: CSARHSMNTEAFF
V: TRBV20-1
size: few

CDR3: CASSSGPNNIQYF
V: TRBV11-3
size: few

CDR3: CASSQWDIRSYNSPLHF
V: TRBV4-2
size: NA